This T cell receptor beta chain came from a study of low-dose radiotherapy and immunotherapy resistance in tumors. This CDR3 spans 14 amino acids. CDR1 LNHDA and CDR2 SQIVND come from the germline V gene (reference sequence). V lost 1 base and J 3 bases, leaving 8 bases between the germline ends. Eligibility required advanced solid tumors lacking tumor-infiltrating lymphocytes. Both TCRalpha and TCRbeta chains were reverse transcribed with V-gene-specific primers. PCR amplification of the TCRs was performed with Phusion for 20 to 25 PCR cycles, and it relied on a constant-region primer together with a V-primer adapter. Amplification of isolated mRNA was accomplished via in vitro transcription. TCRdb called the reads again in MiXCR, with one record for every CDR3 protein. The sample includes 9,500 to 15,000 distinct CDR3 sequences, over 60% of them seen just once.

The chain joins TRBV19 to TRBJ2-3, with unresolved D. The sequence was collected from a human donor with advanced metastatic prostate, ovarian, gallbladder or colorectal cancer (not recorded which). This table probably holds off-target reads from a library built for another chain. The CDR3 region has the DNA TGTGCCAGTAGTATAGGACAAAAGACAGATACGCAGTATTTT. It specifies CASSIGQKTDTQYF.